What follows are 7 T cell receptor beta chains derived from one specimen sequenced in a study of PD-L1 blockade in urothelial cancer. TCRdb's copy holds only in-frame clones and misses some; the assay was immunoSEQ multiplex PCR. Seen here are some 100,000 clones, roughly nine tenths observed once, and the top ten hold around 0.92%. Material: PBMCs, obtained around atezolizumab (anti-PD-L1) treatment. The receptors come from an elderly woman with urothelial cancer.

The genes are TRBV2 and TRBJ1-5, with D perhaps TRBD1 (6 bases). The germline gives CDR1 SNHLY, CDR2 FYNNEI. V was clipped by 8 bases and J by 0 bases, with 23 bases between them. The CDR3 is made up of 18 amino acids. The CDR3 loop is CASSESRTVRYSNQPQHF. Here the CDR3 DNA reads TGTGCCAGCTCGGAATCCCGGACAGTTCGTTATAGCAATCAGCCCCAGCATTTT.

This chain links TRBV27 with TRBJ2-7; D perhaps matches TRBD2 (6 bases). The germline CDR1 and CDR2 sequences are MNHEY and SMNVEV (reference sequence). This CDR3 has 14 amino acids. Trimming shortened V by 7 bases and J by 2 bases, and 15 bases separated the two germline ends. The CDR3: CASTRFPGAYEQYF. The CDR3 DNA is TGTGCCAGCACCCGGTTTCCGGGGGCCTACGAGCAGTACTTC.

This clone was recorded once. The rearrangement uses TRBV6-1 and TRBJ1-3; D is unresolved. The CDR3 length is 13 residues. V was clipped by 6 bases and J by 0 bases, with 6 bases between them. Per germline, CDR1 MNHNS and CDR2 SASEGT. The CDR3 bases are TGTGCCAGCAGACAGAGCTCTGGAAACACCATATATTTT. Its translation is CASRQSSGNTIYF.

The chain links TRBV10-3 to TRBJ2-4, with a weak D call TRBD2 (6 bases). V lost 7 bases to trimming and J lost 7 bases, with 17 bases between them. Germline lookup yields CDR1 ENHRY and CDR2 SYGVKD. This CDR3 contains 14 residues. CDR3 coding DNA: TGTGCCATCACCAAAGGCTGGGGGGACAACATTCAGTACTTC. Its protein is CAITKGWGDNIQYF.

The chain has TRBV14 and TRBJ1-1, with 11 bases identical to TRBD1. This CDR3 has 15 residues. V shed 3 bases and J 4 bases; nucleotides not matched to a gene: 4. Looked up from germline, CDR1 is SGHDN and CDR2 is FVKESK. The CDR3, as DNA: TGTGCCAGCAGCCACCGGACAGGGGGCATCACTGAAGCTTTCTTT. It translates to CASSHRTGGITEAFF.

V and J are TRBV19 and TRBJ1-2; 8 bases match TRBD1. The ends lost 4 bases at V and 4 bases at J; junction bases unmatched: 11. Germline V gives CDR1 LNHDA, CDR2 SQIVND (reference sequence). The CDR3 covers 16 residues. The CDR3 reads CASSTDGQGSIYGYTF. CDR3 in DNA: TGTGCCAGTAGTACGGACGGACAGGGTAGCATCTATGGCTACACCTTC.

V and J are TRBV2 and TRBJ1-4; D is possibly TRBD1 (5 bases). Trimming stripped 4 bases from V and 8 bases from J, with 11 bases between. This CDR3 contains 13 residues. Germline CDR1 and CDR2: SNHLY and FYNNEI. The CDR3 nucleotides read TGTGCCAGCAGTGGCCCCGGACAAGAAAAACTGTTTTTT. It codes for CASSGPGQEKLFF.